The 5 T cell receptor beta chains in this list originate from one sample, sequenced in a study of glioma-infiltrating T cells. The iRepertoire nested amplicon-rescue multiplex PCR amplified TCR alpha and beta CDR3s from RNA. TCRdb re-called the multiplex PCR reads through MiXCR, storing one row per CDR3 protein. The sample has around 350,000 distinct CDR3 sequences; roughly two fifths are singletons. The sample comprised glioma tissue, nonneoplastic brain tissue, or PBMCs (not recorded which). These TCRs come from a human donor with low-grade glioma or glioblastoma, undergoing nonglioma brain surgery, or in good health (not recorded which).

This clonotype was counted many times. The genes are TRBV6-2 or TRBV6-3 and TRBJ2-7; 15 bases map to TRBD2. Germline trimming cut 2 bases from V and 1 base from J; bases unmatched to any gene: 3. CDR1 is MNHEY and CDR2 is SVGEGT in the germline V gene. This CDR3 has 17 amino acids. CDR3 nucleotide sequence: TGTGCCAGCAGTTACGGACTAGCGGGAGGGCCATCCTACGAGCAGTACTTC. Translated, it gives CASSYGLAGGPSYEQYF.

This rearrangement joins TRBV2 to TRBJ2-1; 12 positions match TRBD2. The CDR3 contains 14 residues. V lost 7 bases, J lost 13 bases, and 11 bases stayed unmatched. CDR1 and CDR2 from the germline V gene are SNHLY and FYNNEI. CDR3 in amino acids: CASTAELAGGPQFF. The CDR3 DNA follows: TGTGCCAGCACCGCTGAACTAGCGGGAGGTCCACAGTTCTTC.

This clonotype was picked up a small number of times. The gene calls are TRBV7-2 and TRBJ2-1, with unresolved D. The germline CDR1 and CDR2 sequences are SGHTA and FQGNSA. V was pared by 5 bases and J by 12 bases, with 14 bases between. This CDR3 comprises 12 residues. The CDR3 spells CASSSSRTWQFF. CDR3 DNA: TGTGCCAGCAGCAGCTCTAGAACCTGGCAGTTCTTC. Full variable domain (rest looked up from reference TRBV7-2 and TRBJ2-1): GAGVSQSPSNKVTEKGKDVELRCDPISGHTALYWYRQSLGQGLEFLIYFQGNSAPDKSGLPSDRFSAERTGGSVSTLTIQRTQQEDSAVYLCASSSSRTWQFFGPGTRLTVL.

The chain links TRBV12-3 or TRBV12-4 to TRBJ2-3, with 9 nucleotides matching TRBD2. The V segment lost 5 bases and the J segment 1 base; nucleotides outside the gene matches: 4. This CDR3 region has 15 residues. CDR3 bases: TGTGCCAGCAGTCCTAGCGGGATTGGCACAGATACGCAGTATTTT. Encoded protein: CASSPSGIGTDTQYF.

This clonotype was seen a few times. The chain recombines TRBV7-9 with TRBJ1-1, with D hard to call. The CDR3 loop spans 13 amino acids. Germline V gives CDR1 SEHNR, CDR2 FQNEAQ (reference sequence). Trimming stripped 7 bases from V and 5 bases from J, with 14 bases between. CDR3 protein: CASTLDGYTEAFF. In nucleotides, the CDR3 is TGTGCCAGCACCCTTGATGGGTATACTGAAGCTTTCTTT.